This T cell receptor beta chain stems from a study of radiation and T cells in renal cell carcinoma. Study-level points and caveats: Pretreatment tumor biopsies were lacking, so baseline clonotypes are unknown. In blood, top tumor clones expanded by 2 weeks, shrinking by 4.

On this clone: Its target is unknown.

J was trimmed by 8 bases and V by 4 bases; bases with no gene match: 4. Germline V lookup: CDR1 LGHNA, CDR2 YSLEER. This CDR3 is built from 14 residues. As for time point: blood 2 weeks post-SBRT. Sample treatment: 15 Gy SBRT to primary tumor, nephrectomy 4 weeks later. Blood was sampled at baseline, 2 weeks and 4 weeks after SBRT. This renal cell carcinoma was of the clear cell type. Assay: immunoSEQ multiplex PCR; the TCRdb copy retains only in-frame clones and omits some. Of 45,000 to 55,000 clones in the sample, roughly 78% are singletons; the top ten hold 25% to 35%. V and J are TRBV4-3 and TRBJ2-1, with TRBD1 matching over 11 bases. The sequence came from a woman aged 65 to 85 with renal cell carcinoma. The starting material was blood, obtained from a patient whose treatment included radiotherapy and nephrectomy. The CDR3 is CASSPGQGAYEQFF. The CDR3 DNA sequence: TGCGCCAGCAGCCCCGGACAGGGGGCGTATGAGCAGTTCTTC.